Below, 10 T cell receptor beta chains from the same sample are listed, as sequenced in a study of shared clonotypes between healthy human individuals. Repertoires were generated with immunoSEQ multiplex PCR, while TCRdb's copy carries only in-frame clones and drops some. The table has roughly 890,000 clones, about 91% seen once; the top ten hold approximately 25%. CD45RO-negative, CCR7-selected cells formed the naive CD8 fraction, which excluded terminally differentiated effector memory CD45RA+ cells. Sequenced material: naive CD8+ T cells sorted from blood. These receptors were obtained from a young man in good health.

This clone was detected only a few times. This chain joins TRBV27 and TRBJ2-1; 10 bases agree with TRBD2. Trimming cost V 2 bases and J 2 bases; bases outside gene matches: 6. CDR1 MNHEY and CDR2 SMNVEV come from the germline V gene (reference sequence). The CDR3 is made up of 17 amino acids. CDR3 region: CASSLVAGGRTYNEQFF. DNA of the CDR3: TGTGCCAGCAGTTTAGTAGCGGGAGGCAGAACCTACAATGAGCAGTTCTTC.

CDR3 bases: TGTGCCAGCTCCCGGGGATATGGCTACACCTTC. This gives the protein CASSRGYGYTF. V usage is TRBV7-9 and J usage is TRBJ1-2, with D hard to call. The CDR3 extends over 11 amino acids. Germline loops: CDR1 SEHNR, CDR2 FQNEAQ (reference sequence). Trimming removed 8 bases at V and 5 bases at J, with 9 bases between.

This clone has at least ten counts. This chain joins TRBV11-2 and TRBJ2-1; the D gene is possibly TRBD2 (6 bases). V was pared by 5 bases and J by 4 bases, with 18 bases between. This CDR3 comprises 16 residues. Germline values: CDR1 SGHAT, CDR2 FQNNGV. CDR3 region: CASSGYPGLEYNEQFF. CDR3 DNA: TGTGCCAGCAGCGGGTACCCGGGACTGGAATACAATGAGCAGTTCTTC.

Details on this clone: Other DNA sequences in the sample encode the same CDR3. The chain joins TRBV5-1 to TRBJ2-7, with D possibly matching TRBD1 (6 bases). Germline values: CDR1 SGHRS, CDR2 YFSETQ. V was cut by 2 bases and J by 2 bases, with 8 bases left in between. The CDR3 covers 13 residues. DNA for the CDR3: TGCGCCAGCAGCTTCGACAGGACCTACGAGCAGTACTTC. It yields the protein CASSFDRTYEQYF.

This rearrangement joins TRBV20-1 to TRBJ2-1; TRBD2 might be the D (5 bases). This CDR3 has 11 residues. V lost 6 bases and J lost 7, with 10 bases in between. CDR1 DFQATT and CDR2 SNEGSKA come from the germline V gene (reference sequence). In nucleotides, the CDR3 is TGCAGTGCGAGTACGGGAAATGAGCAGTTCTTC. This encodes CSASTGNEQFF.

The chain employs TRBV27 and TRBJ2-1; 8 bases fit TRBD1. Germline trimming cut 5 bases from V and 3 bases from J; bases unmatched to any gene: 3. Germline CDR1 and CDR2: MNHEY and SMNVEV (reference sequence). The CDR3 runs 14 residues. The CDR3 DNA follows: TGTGCCAGCAGTCCACAGGGGGTCTACAATGAGCAGTTCTTC. Its translation: CASSPQGVYNEQFF.

CDR3 amino acids: CATSRDFPPGIHNEQFF. CDR3 in DNA: TGTGCCACCAGCAGAGATTTTCCGCCGGGAATTCACAATGAGCAGTTCTTC. This chain uses TRBV15 with TRBJ2-1; possible D gene TRBD2, 5 bases. The CDR3 runs to 17 residues. V was clipped by 0 bases and J by 5 bases, with 17 bases between them. Germline V gives CDR1 LNHNV, CDR2 YYDKDF (reference sequence).

This chain links TRBV29-1 with TRBJ1-2, with TRBD1 as a possible D gene (5 bases). In germline, CDR1 is SQVTM, CDR2 ANQGSEA. Trimming stripped 3 bases from V and 2 bases from J, with 19 bases between. CDR3 size: 16 residues. The CDR3 DNA reads as TGCAGCGTTGAGTCGGTCAGGGCGGGTACCAACTATGGCTACACCTTC. Its translation is CSVESVRAGTNYGYTF.

The chain combines TRBV7-9 with TRBJ2-5; D possibly matches TRBD1 or TRBD2 (5 bases each). Germline CDR1 is SEHNR and CDR2 is FQNEAQ (reference sequence). Trimming took 7 bases from V and 1 from J, leaving 13 bases between them. The CDR3 has 14 residues. This chain's CDR3 is CASTNGGFQETQYF. CDR3 bases: TGTGCCAGCACGAATGGGGGATTCCAAGAGACCCAGTACTTC.

The chain uses TRBV15 and TRBJ2-1; D is ambiguous. Germline CDR1 is LNHNV and CDR2 is YYDKDF (reference sequence). This CDR3 contains 15 residues. V was pared by 0 bases and J by 7 bases, with 13 bases between. The CDR3 DNA reads as TGTGCCACCAGCAGAGATATGGGTGCGATAAATGAGCAGTTCTTC. Translating it yields CATSRDMGAINEQFF.